A single sample gave rise to the 24 T cell receptor beta chains below, sequenced in a study of T cell changes during pregnancy in multiple sclerosis. Libraries were prepared by immunoSEQ multiplex PCR; TCRdb keeps only in-frame clonotypes and omits some of them. The top ten clones hold 8% to 9.5% of a sample with around 46,000 clones, approximately 92% of them seen once. The starting material was CD8+ T cells from peripheral blood mononuclear cells, obtained in the second trimester of pregnancy. These receptors all stem from a female donor with multiple sclerosis, enrolled in a pregnancy study.

The chain couples TRBV15 to TRBJ1-5, with D possibly being TRBD1 (5 bases). Germline V gives CDR1 LNHNV, CDR2 YYDKDF (reference sequence). Trimming shortened V by 5 bases and J by 1 base, and 15 bases separated the two germline ends. The CDR3 is made up of 16 amino acids. CDR3: CATSEGRGGSNQPQHF. The CDR3 nucleotides read TGTGCCACCAGCGAGGGTCGGGGGGGGAGCAATCAGCCCCAGCATTTT. Full variable domain (missing parts from reference TRBV15 and TRBJ1-5): DAMVIQNPRYQVTQFGKPVTLSCSQTLNHNVMYWYQQKSSQAPKLLFHYYDKDFNNEADTPDNFQSRRPNTSFCFLDIRSPGLGDTAMYLCATSEGRGGSNQPQHFGDGTRLSIL.

The chain couples TRBV7-9 to TRBJ1-3; 8 bases fit TRBD1. Germline loops: CDR1 SEHNR, CDR2 FQNEAQ (reference sequence). This CDR3 spans 17 amino acids. The junction had 6 bases not matched to a gene; V was cut back by 0 bases and J by 2 bases. The CDR3 is CASSLALLTGAGNTIYF. The CDR3 DNA sequence: TGTGCCAGCAGCTTAGCGCTTTTGACAGGGGCTGGAAACACCATATATTTT.

The chain uses TRBV27 and TRBJ2-5; D perhaps matches TRBD2 (5 bases). Trimming removed 5 bases from V and 1 base from J, with 14 bases in between. This CDR3 spans 15 amino acids. The germline gives CDR1 MNHEY, CDR2 SMNVEV (reference sequence). CDR3: CASSVGLPIQETQYF. The CDR3 DNA sequence: TGTGCCAGCAGTGTTGGACTGCCGATCCAAGAGACCCAGTACTTC.

This chain links TRBV2 with TRBJ1-6; the D gene is possibly TRBD1 (6 bases). Germline CDR1 is SNHLY and CDR2 is FYNNEI. The CDR3 totals 15 residues. V shed 8 bases and J shed 0 bases, with 11 bases lying between them. The CDR3 DNA is TGTGCCAGCCGGGACACGAGCTCCTATAATTCACCCCTCCACTTT. It encodes CASRDTSSYNSPLHF.

The gene calls are TRBV7-3 and TRBJ2-3; no firm D call. Per germline, CDR1 SGHTA and CDR2 FQGTGA. V lost 1 base and J lost 5, with 7 bases in between. CDR3 size: 13 residues. The CDR3 reads CASSLNSGDTQYF. CDR3 coding DNA: TGTGCCAGCAGCTTAAATTCGGGAGATACGCAGTATTTT.

This rearrangement joins TRBV9 to TRBJ2-1; TRBD2 aligns across 10 bases. This CDR3 region has 15 residues. CDR1 and CDR2 from the germline V gene are SGDLS and YYNGEE. The V and J ends lost 0 bases and 7 bases, in that order; junction bases with no gene match: 4. This CDR3 reads CASSVGLAGENEQFF. The CDR3 DNA reads TGTGCCAGCAGCGTAGGTCTAGCGGGGGAAAATGAGCAGTTCTTC.

The rearrangement uses TRBV5-6 and TRBJ2-1, with D unclear. The CDR3 covers 16 residues. Germline values: CDR1 SGHDT, CDR2 YYEEEE. V was shortened by 4 bases and J by 5 bases, with 19 bases between the two germline ends. In nucleotides, the CDR3 is TGTGCCAGCAGCACACCTGGGTTTGGGCCCCACAATGAGCAGTTCTTC. Translation gives CASSTPGFGPHNEQFF.

The chain recombines TRBV11-2 with TRBJ2-3; 8 bases fit TRBD2. Trimming removed 0 bases from V and 4 bases from J; junction bases left unmatched: 9. CDR1 is SGHAT and CDR2 is FQNNGV in the germline V gene. The CDR3 contains 17 residues. CDR3 bases: TGTGCCAGCAGCTTAGATCTTCGGGTAGCGGGGCCAGATACGCAGTATTTT. It yields the protein CASSLDLRVAGPDTQYF.

The rearrangement links TRBV2 to TRBJ2-2; a weak D match, TRBD2 (6 bases). V was pared by 2 bases and J by 5 bases, with 15 bases between. Germline CDR1 and CDR2: SNHLY and FYNNEI. CDR3 length: 16 residues. The chain's CDR3 is CASSESREVRTGELFF. DNA for the CDR3: TGTGCCAGCAGTGAATCCAGGGAGGTACGGACCGGGGAGCTGTTTTTT.

This rearrangement joins TRBV30 to TRBJ2-7, with a possible D match to TRBD2 (5 bases). Trimming stripped 5 bases from V and 7 bases from J, with 9 bases between. Germline loops: CDR1 GTSNPN, CDR2 SVGIG (reference sequence). CDR3 length equals 10 residues. CDR3 protein: CAWGEREQYF. Here the CDR3 DNA reads TGTGCCTGGGGGGAGCGGGAGCAGTACTTC.

The sample holds one count of this clone. The chain uses TRBV2 and TRBJ1-2; 8 positions match TRBD1. V lost 7 bases, J lost 5 bases, and 21 bases stayed unmatched. This CDR3 is 18 amino acids long. Germline assignment: CDR1 SNHLY and CDR2 FYNNEI. The CDR3 here is CASKDPNRDRRSGYGYTF. CDR3 bases: TGTGCCAGCAAAGACCCTAACCGGGACAGGCGAAGTGGGTATGGCTACACCTTC. Combining the CDR3 with reference TRBV2 and TRBJ1-2 gives the whole variable domain EPEVTQTPSHQVTQMGQEVILRCVPISNHLYFYWYRQILGQKVEFLVSFYNNEISEKSEIFDDQFSVERPDGSNFTLKIRSTKLEDSAMYFCASKDPNRDRRSGYGYTFGSGTRLTVV.

This sequence joins TRBV11-2 and TRBJ2-3, with TRBD2 as a possible D gene (5 bases). V dropped 4 bases and J dropped 1 base, with 15 bases sitting between them. The CDR3 runs to 16 residues. The V gene's germline CDR1 is SGHAT and CDR2 FQNNGV. This CDR3 reads CASSSPTTRGTDTQYF. The CDR3 DNA reads TGTGCCAGCAGCTCCCCGACTACACGAGGCACAGATACGCAGTATTTT.

The chain has TRBV7-6 and TRBJ2-7; 11 nucleotides match TRBD1. Trimming at V came to 4 bases and at J to 1 base, leaving 3 bases not matched to a gene. Germline loops: CDR1 SGHVS, CDR2 FNYEAQ. The CDR3 loop spans 15 amino acids. The CDR3 here is CASSSDRGPSYEQYF. CDR3 bases: TGTGCCAGCAGCTCGGACAGGGGGCCATCCTACGAGCAGTACTTC.

The rearrangement joins TRBV6-5 to TRBJ1-1, with D possibly matching TRBD1 (5 bases). The CDR3 spans 13 residues. Germline V gene data show CDR1 as MNHEY and CDR2 as SVGAGI. V lost 5 bases and J lost 3, with 10 bases in between. CDR3 bases: TGTGCCAGCAGTCAGCAGGGTTACACTGAAGCTTTCTTT. Translating it yields CASSQQGYTEAFF.

The chain links TRBV6-1 to TRBJ2-7; no clear D. Germline V lookup: CDR1 MNHNS, CDR2 SASEGT. The CDR3 is 13 residues long. Trimming shortened V by 9 bases and J by 6 bases, and 18 bases separated the two germline ends. This chain's CDR3 is CASTTKAPIEQYF. In nucleotides, the CDR3 is TGTGCCAGTACCACTAAAGCTCCTATCGAGCAGTACTTC.

V and J are TRBV19 and TRBJ2-7; possibly TRBD2 for D (6 bases). The CDR3 loop spans 16 amino acids. V was pared by 3 bases and J by 3 bases, with 18 bases between. CDR1 and CDR2 (germline): LNHDA, SQIVND (reference sequence). The chain's CDR3 is CASSISTLAGGYEQYF. CDR3 nucleotides: TGTGCCAGTAGTATTAGCACACTCGCCGGGGGCTACGAGCAGTACTTC.

The gene calls are TRBV7-6 and TRBJ1-1; 8 positions match TRBD1. With V trimmed by 3 bases and J by 4 bases, 7 bases remained unmatched. The CDR3 sequence is 15 residues long. The germline CDR1 and CDR2 sequences are SGHVS and FNYEAQ. Here the CDR3 DNA reads TGTGCCAGCAGCTTCCAGACAGGGGAGCTCACTGAAGCTTTCTTT. It codes for CASSFQTGELTEAFF.

The J gene is TRBJ2-7, the V gene TRBV27; 7 bases agree with TRBD1. Germline V gene sequence: CDR1 MNHEY, CDR2 SMNVEV (reference sequence). The CDR3 loop spans 15 amino acids. The V segment lost 0 bases and the J segment 2 bases; nucleotides outside the gene matches: 4. CDR3 protein: CASSLSGQDAYEQYF. In nucleotides, the CDR3 is TGTGCCAGCAGTTTATCCGGACAGGACGCCTACGAGCAGTACTTC.

A single count supports this clone. The chain links TRBV10-3 to TRBJ2-2; TRBD2 matches at 10 bases. The ends lost 4 bases at V and 4 bases at J; junction bases unmatched: 12. The length of the CDR3 is 18 residues. The germline CDR1 and CDR2 sequences are ENHRY and SYGVKD. This CDR3 is CAISGVAGGSSSTGELFF. The CDR3 DNA reads as TGTGCCATCAGTGGGGTAGCGGGGGGAAGTTCTAGCACCGGGGAGCTGTTTTTT.

The chain links TRBV27 to TRBJ2-7; D may be TRBD2 (6 bases). Germline loops: CDR1 MNHEY, CDR2 SMNVEV (reference sequence). Trimming stripped 5 bases from V and 1 base from J, with 12 bases between. CDR3 length equals 14 residues. The CDR3 bases are TGTGCCAGCAGTCCCGGGACTTTATCCTACGAGCAGTACTTC. This encodes CASSPGTLSYEQYF.

This clone appeared a single time. This sequence joins TRBV27 and TRBJ1-2; 9 bases agree with TRBD1. The ends lost 3 bases at V and 4 bases at J; junction bases unmatched: 6. Germline V gene sequence: CDR1 MNHEY, CDR2 SMNVEV (reference sequence). The CDR3 totals 15 residues. The CDR3 protein is CASSFTGGLGYGYTF. CDR3 in DNA: TGTGCCAGCAGTTTTACAGGGGGCTTGGGCTATGGCTACACCTTC.

The chain recombines TRBV10-3 with TRBJ2-6; D is perhaps TRBD2 (5 bases). CDR1 and CDR2 (germline): ENHRY, SYGVKD. The V end was cut by 7 bases, the J end by 1 base, with 14 bases between. The CDR3 covers 16 residues. The CDR3, as DNA: TGTGCCATCATTGGGAGTGAGAAATCTGGGGCCAACGTCCTGACTTTC. It codes for CAIIGSEKSGANVLTF.

The chain uses TRBV15 and TRBJ2-7, with D unclear. Germline CDR1 and CDR2: LNHNV and YYDKDF (reference sequence). V was shortened by 0 bases and J by 0 bases, with 3 bases between the two germline ends. The CDR3 covers 13 residues. CDR3 in amino acids: CATSRDISYEQYF. The CDR3 nucleotides read TGTGCCACCAGCAGAGACATCTCCTACGAGCAGTACTTC. Using reference TRBV15 and TRBJ2-7 for the parts outside the CDR3, the full variable domain is DAMVIQNPRYQVTQFGKPVTLSCSQTLNHNVMYWYQQKSSQAPKLLFHYYDKDFNNEADTPDNFQSRRPNTSFCFLDIRSPGLGDTAMYLCATSRDISYEQYFGPGTRLTVT.

V usage is TRBV27 and J usage is TRBJ1-6, with 7 nucleotides matching TRBD1. The ends lost 7 bases at V and 7 bases at J; junction bases unmatched: 10. Germline V lookup: CDR1 MNHEY, CDR2 SMNVEV (reference sequence). This CDR3 contains 15 residues. CDR3 sequence reads: CASKLAGGGNSPLHF. The DNA for the CDR3 is TGTGCCAGCAAATTGGCAGGGGGTGGGAATTCACCCCTCCACTTT.